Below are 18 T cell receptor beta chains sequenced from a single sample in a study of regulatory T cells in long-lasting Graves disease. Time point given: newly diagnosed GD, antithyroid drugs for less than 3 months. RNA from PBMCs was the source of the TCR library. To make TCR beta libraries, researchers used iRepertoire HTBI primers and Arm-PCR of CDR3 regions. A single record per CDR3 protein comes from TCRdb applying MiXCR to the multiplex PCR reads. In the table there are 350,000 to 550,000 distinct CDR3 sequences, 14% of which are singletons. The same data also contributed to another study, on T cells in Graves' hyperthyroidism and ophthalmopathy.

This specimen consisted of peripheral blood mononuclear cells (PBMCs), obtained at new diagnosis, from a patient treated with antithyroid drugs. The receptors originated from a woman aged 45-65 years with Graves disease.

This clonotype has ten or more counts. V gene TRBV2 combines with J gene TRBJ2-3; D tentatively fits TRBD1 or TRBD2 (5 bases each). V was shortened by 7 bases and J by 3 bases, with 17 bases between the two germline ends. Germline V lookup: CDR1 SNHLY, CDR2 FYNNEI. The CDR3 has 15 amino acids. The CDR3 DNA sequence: TGTGCCAGCAACCCAGGGCCGGCGGGTACAGATACGCAGTATTTT. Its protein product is CASNPGPAGTDTQYF. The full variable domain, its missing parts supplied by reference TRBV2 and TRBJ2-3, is EPEVTQTPSHQVTQMGQEVILRCVPISNHLYFYWYRQILGQKVEFLVSFYNNEISEKSEIFDDQFSVERPDGSNFTLKIRSTKLEDSAMYFCASNPGPAGTDTQYFGPGTRLTVL.

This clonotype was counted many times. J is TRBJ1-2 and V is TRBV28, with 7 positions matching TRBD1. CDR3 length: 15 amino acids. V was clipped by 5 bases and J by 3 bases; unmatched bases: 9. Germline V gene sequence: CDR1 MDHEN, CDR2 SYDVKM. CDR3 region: CASSGEPGTDYGYTF. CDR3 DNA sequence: TGTGCCAGCAGTGGGGAACCTGGGACAGACTATGGCTACACCTTC.

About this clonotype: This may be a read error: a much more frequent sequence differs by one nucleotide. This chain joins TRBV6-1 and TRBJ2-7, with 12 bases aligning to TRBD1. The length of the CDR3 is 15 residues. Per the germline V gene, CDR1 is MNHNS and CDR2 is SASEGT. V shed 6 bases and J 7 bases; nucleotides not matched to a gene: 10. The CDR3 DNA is TGTGCCAGCAGGGACGGGACAGGGGGCTTCAATGAGCAGTACTTC. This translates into CASRDGTGGFNEQYF.

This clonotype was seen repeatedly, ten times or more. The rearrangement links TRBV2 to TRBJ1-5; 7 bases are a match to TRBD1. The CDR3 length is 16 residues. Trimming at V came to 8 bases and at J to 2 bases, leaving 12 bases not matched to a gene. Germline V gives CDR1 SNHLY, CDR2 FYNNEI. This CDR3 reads CASGATGSPGNQPQHF. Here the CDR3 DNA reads TGTGCCAGCGGGGCGACAGGGTCCCCTGGCAATCAGCCCCAGCATTTT.

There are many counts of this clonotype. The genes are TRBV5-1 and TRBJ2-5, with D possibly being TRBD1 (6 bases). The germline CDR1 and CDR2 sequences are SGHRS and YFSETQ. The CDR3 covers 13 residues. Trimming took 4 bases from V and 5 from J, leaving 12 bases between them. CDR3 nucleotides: TGCGCCAGCAGCCTACAGGGTTCCGAGACCCAGTACTTC. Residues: CASSLQGSETQYF.

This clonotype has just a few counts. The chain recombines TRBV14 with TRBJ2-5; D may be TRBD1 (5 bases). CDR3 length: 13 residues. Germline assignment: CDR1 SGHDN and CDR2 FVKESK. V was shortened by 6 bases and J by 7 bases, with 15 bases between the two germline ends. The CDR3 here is CASSRDERGTQYF. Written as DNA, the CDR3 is TGTGCCAGCAGTCGTGATGAAAGGGGGACCCAGTACTTC.

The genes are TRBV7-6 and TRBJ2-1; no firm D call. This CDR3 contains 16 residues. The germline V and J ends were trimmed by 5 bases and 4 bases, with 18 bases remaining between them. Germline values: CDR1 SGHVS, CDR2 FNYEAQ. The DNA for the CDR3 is TGTGCCAGCAGCAATTTCAAGAATTCTTTATACAATGAGCAGTTCTTC. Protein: CASSNFKNSLYNEQFF.

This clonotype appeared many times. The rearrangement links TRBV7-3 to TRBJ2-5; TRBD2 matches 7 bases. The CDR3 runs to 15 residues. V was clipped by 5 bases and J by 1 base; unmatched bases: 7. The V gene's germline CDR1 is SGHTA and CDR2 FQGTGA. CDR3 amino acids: CASSPSGGGQETQYF. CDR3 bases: TGTGCCAGCAGCCCGAGCGGCGGGGGCCAAGAGACCCAGTACTTC.

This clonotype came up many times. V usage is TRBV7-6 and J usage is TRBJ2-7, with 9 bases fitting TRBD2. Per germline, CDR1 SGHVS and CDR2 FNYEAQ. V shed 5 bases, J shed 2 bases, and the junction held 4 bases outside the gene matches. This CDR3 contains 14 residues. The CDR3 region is CASSAIAGAYEQYF. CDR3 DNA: TGTGCCAGCAGCGCCATAGCGGGAGCCTACGAGCAGTACTTC.

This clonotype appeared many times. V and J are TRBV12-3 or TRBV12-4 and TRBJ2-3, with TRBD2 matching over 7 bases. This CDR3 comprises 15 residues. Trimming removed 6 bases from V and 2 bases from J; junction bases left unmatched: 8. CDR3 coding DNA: TGTGCCAGCAGCCACCTCGGGACTACCACAGATACGCAGTATTTT. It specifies CASSHLGTTTDTQYF.

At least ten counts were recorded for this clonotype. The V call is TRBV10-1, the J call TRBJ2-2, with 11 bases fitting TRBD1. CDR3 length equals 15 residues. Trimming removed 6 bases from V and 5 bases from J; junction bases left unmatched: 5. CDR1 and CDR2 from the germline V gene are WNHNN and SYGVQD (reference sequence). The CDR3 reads CASSGTGGVTGELFF. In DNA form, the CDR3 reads TGCGCCAGCAGCGGGACAGGGGGAGTAACCGGGGAGCTGTTTTTT.

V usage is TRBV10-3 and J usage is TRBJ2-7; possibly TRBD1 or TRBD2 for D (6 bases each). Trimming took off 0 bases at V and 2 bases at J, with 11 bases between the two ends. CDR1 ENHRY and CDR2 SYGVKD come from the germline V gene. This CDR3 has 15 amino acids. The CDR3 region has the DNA TGTGCCATCAGTGAGTCTCGGGGGCCCACCTACGAGCAGTACTTC. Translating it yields CAISESRGPTYEQYF.

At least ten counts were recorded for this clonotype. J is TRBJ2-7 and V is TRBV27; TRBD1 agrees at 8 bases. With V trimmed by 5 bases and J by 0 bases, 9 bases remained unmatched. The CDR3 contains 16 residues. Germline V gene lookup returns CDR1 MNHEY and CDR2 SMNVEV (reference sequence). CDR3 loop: CASSSSGTGYSYEQYF. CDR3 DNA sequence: TGTGCCAGCAGTAGCTCCGGGACAGGCTACTCCTACGAGCAGTACTTC.

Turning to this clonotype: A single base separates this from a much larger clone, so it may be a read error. The CDR3 DNA reads as TGTGCCAGCAGTGTAGCTGTTCAGCCCCAGCATTTT. Protein: CASSVAVQPQHF. The chain has TRBV12-3 or TRBV12-4 and TRBJ1-5; no reliable D call. The CDR3 loop spans 12 amino acids.

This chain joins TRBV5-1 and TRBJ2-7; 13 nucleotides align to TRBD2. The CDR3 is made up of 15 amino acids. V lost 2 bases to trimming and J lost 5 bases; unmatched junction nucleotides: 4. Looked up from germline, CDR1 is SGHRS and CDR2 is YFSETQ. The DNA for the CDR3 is TGCGCCAGCAGCTTAGGACTAGCGGGAGAAAACGAGCAGTACTTC. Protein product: CASSLGLAGENEQYF.

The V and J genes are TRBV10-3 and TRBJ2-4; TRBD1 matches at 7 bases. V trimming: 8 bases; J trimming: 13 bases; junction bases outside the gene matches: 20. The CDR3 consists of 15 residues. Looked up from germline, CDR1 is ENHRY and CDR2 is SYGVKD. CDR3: CAIGTKEGTGDRQYF. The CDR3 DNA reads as TGTGCCATCGGCACAAAAGAGGGAACCGGGGACAGACAGTACTTC.

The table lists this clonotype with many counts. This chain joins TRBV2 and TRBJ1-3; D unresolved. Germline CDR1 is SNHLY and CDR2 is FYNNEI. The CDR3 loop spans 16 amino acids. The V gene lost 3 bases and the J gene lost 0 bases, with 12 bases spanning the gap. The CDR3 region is CASSEISQSSGNTIYF. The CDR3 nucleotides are TGTGCCAGCAGTGAGATAAGTCAAAGCTCTGGAAACACCATATATTTT.

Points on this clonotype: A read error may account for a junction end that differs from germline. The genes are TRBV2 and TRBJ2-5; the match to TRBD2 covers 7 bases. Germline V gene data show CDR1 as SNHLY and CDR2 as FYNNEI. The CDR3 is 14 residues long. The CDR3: CAGSGLAAQETQYF. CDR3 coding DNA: TGTGCCGGCAGTGGTCTAGCGGCCCAAGAGACCCAGTACTTC. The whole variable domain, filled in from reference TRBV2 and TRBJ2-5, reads EPEVTQTPSHQVTQMGQEVILRCVPISNHLYFYWYRQILGQKVEFLVSFYNNEISEKSEIFDDQFSVERPDGSNFTLKIRSTKLEDSAMYFCAGSGLAAQETQYFGPGTRLLVL.